This note documents a single TCR beta chain sequence. These data belong to a study of T cell changes during pregnancy in multiple sclerosis. From germline, CDR1 is KGHSH and CDR2 LQKENI. The ends were cut back, 6 bases at V and 6 bases at J, with 15 bases in the middle. The CDR3 has 14 amino acids. Measured with immunoSEQ multiplex PCR; TCRdb has only the in-frame clones, and not every one. The sample yields 45,000 to 70,000 clones, approximately 92% seen once. The sample in question was CD4+ T cells from peripheral blood mononuclear cells, obtained after pregnancy. The receptor was isolated from a female donor with multiple sclerosis, enrolled in a pregnancy study. This chain connects TRBV18 to TRBJ1-3; D is unresolved. The CDR3 region has the DNA TGTGCCAGCTCCCCCGACTTGAATGAAAACACCATATATTTT. It encodes CASSPDLNENTIYF.